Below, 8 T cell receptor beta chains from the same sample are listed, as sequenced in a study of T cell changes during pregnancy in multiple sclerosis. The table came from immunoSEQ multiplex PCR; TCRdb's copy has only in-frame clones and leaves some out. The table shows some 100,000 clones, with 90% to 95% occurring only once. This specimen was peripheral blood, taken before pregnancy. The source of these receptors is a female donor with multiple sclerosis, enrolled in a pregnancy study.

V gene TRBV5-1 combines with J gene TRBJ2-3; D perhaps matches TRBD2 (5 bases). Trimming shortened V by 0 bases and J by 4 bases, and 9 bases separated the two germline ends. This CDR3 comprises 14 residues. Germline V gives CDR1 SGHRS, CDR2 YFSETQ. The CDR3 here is CASSLAGSADTQYF. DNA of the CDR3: TGCGCCAGCAGCTTGGCTGGGAGTGCAGATACGCAGTATTTT.

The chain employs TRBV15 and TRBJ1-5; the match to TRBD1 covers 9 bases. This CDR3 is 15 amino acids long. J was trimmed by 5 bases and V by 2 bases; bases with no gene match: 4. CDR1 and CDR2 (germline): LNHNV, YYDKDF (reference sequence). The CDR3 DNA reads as TGTGCCACCAGCAGATTAAGGACAGGGGATCAGCCCCAGCATTTT. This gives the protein CATSRLRTGDQPQHF.

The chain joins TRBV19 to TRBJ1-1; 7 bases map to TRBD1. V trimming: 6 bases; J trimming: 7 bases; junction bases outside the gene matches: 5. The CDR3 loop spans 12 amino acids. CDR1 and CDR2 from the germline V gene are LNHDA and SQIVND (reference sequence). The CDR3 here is CASRDRELEAFF. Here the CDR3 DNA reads TGTGCCAGTAGAGACAGGGAACTTGAAGCTTTCTTT.

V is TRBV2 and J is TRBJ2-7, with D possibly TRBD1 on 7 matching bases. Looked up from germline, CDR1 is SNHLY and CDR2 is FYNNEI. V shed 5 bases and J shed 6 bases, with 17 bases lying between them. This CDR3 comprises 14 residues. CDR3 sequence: CASSPTGTEGEQYF. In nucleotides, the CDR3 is TGTGCCAGCAGTCCGACAGGGACGGAGGGCGAGCAGTACTTC.

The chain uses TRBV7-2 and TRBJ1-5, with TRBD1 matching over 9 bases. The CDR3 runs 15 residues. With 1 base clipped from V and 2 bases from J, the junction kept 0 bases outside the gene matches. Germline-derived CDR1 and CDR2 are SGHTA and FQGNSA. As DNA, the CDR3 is TGTGCCAGCAGCTTAGACAGGGGGCGCAATCAGCCCCAGCATTTT. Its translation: CASSLDRGRNQPQHF.

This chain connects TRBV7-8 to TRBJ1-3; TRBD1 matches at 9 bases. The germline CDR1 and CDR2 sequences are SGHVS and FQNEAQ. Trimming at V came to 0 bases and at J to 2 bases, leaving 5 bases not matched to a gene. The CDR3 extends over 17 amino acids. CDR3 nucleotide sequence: TGTGCCAGCAGCTTAGCCGCCGGGACAGGGACTGGAAACACCATATATTTT. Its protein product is CASSLAAGTGTGNTIYF.

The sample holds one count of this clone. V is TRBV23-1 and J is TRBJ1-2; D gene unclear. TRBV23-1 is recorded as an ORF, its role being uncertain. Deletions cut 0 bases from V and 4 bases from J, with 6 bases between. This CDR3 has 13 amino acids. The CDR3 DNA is TGCGCCAGCAGTCAATCCCGACTCTATGGCTACACCTTC. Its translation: CASSQSRLYGYTF.

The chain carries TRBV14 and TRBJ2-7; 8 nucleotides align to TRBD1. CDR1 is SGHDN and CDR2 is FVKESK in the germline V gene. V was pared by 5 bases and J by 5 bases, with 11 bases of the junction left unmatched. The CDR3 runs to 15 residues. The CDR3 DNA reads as TGTGCCAGCAGCTCCCACAGGGGGATCCGGAACGAGCAGTACTTC. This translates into CASSSHRGIRNEQYF.